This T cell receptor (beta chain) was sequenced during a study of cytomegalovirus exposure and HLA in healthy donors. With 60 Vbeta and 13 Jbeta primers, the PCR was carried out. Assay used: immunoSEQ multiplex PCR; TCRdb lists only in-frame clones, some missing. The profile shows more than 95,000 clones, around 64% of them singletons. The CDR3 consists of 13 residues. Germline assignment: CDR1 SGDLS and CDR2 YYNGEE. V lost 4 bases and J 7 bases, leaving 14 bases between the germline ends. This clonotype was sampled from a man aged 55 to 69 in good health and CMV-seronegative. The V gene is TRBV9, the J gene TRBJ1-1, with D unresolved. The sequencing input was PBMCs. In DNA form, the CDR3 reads TGTGCCAGCAGCCCAATTCCCGGGGTTGAAGCTTTCTTT. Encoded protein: CASSPIPGVEAFF.